This TCR beta chain was profiled in a study of T-cell memory formation after mild COVID-19. Study-wide results and limits: Confirmation of SARS-CoV-2 specificity was lacking for second-wave clones peaking day 37.

The CDR3 has 14 residues. V was cut by 0 bases and J by 1 base, with 7 bases left in between. Germline V gene data show CDR1 as SGHTS and CDR2 as YDEGEE. On this clonotype: Its antigen is as yet unknown.

TCRdb redid the calling of the 5' RACE reads with MiXCR, one entry per CDR3 protein. The sample records about 110,000 distinct CDR3 sequences, about 18% being singletons. This sequence was found in an adult woman who had mild COVID-19 (a few samples of this study predate the infection). Cell type and time point are not known. Sequencing was done on a sample of PBMCs or a T cell subset sorted from them (not recorded which). This rearrangement joins TRBV5-8 to TRBJ1-1; D may be TRBD1 (6 bases). The CDR3 DNA sequence: TGTGCCAGCAGCTTGGACAGGGCGAACACTGAAGCTTTCTTT. Translating it yields CASSLDRANTEAFF.